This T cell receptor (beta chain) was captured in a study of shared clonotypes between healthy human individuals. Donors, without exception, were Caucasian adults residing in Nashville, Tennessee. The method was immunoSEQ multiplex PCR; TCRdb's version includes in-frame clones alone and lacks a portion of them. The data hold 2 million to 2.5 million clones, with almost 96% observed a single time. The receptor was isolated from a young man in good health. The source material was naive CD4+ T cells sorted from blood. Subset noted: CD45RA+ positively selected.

The CDR3 nucleotides are TGTGCCAGTAGTAGGGGCTCTCAGTCCTACAATGAGCAGTTCTTC. Its translation: CASSRGSQSYNEQFF. The rearrangement joins TRBV19 to TRBJ2-1, with D perhaps matching TRBD1 (5 bases). The germline CDR1 and CDR2 sequences are LNHDA and SQIVND (reference sequence). This CDR3 is built from 15 residues. The V and J ends lost 4 bases and 1 base respectively, with 11 bases between them. The full variable domain, with the rest looked up from reference TRBV19 and TRBJ2-1, is DGGITQSPKYLFRKEGQNVTLSCEQNLNHDAMYWYRQDPGQGLRLIYYSQIVNDFQKGDIAEGYSVSREKKESFPLTVTSAQKNPTAFYLCASSRGSQSYNEQFFGPGTRLTVL.